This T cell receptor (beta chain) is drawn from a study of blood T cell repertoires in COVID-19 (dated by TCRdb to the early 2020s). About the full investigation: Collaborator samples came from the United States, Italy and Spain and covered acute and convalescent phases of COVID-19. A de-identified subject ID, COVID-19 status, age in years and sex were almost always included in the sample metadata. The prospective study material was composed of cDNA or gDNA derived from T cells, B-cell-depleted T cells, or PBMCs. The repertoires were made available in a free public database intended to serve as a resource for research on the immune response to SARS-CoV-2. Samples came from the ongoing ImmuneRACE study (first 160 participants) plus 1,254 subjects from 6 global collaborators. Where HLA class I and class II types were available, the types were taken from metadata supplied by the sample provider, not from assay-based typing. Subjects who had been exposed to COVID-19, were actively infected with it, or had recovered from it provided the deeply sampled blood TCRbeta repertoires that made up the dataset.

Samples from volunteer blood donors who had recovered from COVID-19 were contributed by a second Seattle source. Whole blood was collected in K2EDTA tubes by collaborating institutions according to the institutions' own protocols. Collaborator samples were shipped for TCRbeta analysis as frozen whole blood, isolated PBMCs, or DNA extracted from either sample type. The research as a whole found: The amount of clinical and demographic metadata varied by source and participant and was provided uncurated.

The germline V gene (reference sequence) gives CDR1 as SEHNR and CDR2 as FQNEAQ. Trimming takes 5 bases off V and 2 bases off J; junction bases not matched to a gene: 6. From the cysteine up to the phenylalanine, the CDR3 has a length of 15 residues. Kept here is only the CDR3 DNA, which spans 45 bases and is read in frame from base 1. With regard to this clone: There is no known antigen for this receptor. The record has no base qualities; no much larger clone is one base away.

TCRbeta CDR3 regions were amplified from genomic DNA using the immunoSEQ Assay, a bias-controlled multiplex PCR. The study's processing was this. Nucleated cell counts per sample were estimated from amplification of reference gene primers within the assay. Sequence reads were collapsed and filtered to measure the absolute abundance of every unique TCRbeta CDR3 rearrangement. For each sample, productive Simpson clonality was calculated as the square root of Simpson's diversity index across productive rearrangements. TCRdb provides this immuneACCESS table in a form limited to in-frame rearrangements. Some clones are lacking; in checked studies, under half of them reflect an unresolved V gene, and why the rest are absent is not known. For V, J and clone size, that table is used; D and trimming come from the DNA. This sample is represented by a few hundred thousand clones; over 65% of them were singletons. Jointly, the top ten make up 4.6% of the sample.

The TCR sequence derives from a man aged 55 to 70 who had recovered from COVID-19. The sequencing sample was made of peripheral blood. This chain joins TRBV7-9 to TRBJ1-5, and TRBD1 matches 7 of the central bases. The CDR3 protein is CASSPTGSGNQPQHF. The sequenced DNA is TGTGCCAGCAGCCCGACAGGGTCGGGCAATCAGCCCCAGCATTTT.